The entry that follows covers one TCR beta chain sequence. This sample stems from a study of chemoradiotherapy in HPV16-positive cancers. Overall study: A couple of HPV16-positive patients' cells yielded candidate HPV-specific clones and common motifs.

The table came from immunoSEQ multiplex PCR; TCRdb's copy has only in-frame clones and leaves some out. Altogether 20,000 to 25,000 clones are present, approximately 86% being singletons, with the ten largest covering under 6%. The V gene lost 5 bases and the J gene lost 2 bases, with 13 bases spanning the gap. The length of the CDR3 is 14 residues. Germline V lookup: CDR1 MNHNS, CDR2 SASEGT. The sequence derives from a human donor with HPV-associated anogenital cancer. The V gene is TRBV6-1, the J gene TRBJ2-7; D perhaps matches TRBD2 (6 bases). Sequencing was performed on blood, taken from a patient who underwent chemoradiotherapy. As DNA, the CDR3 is TGTGCCAGCAGTAGTCAGGACTACACCTACGAGCAGTACTTC. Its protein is CASSSQDYTYEQYF.